This T cell receptor beta chain was observed in a study of blood T cell repertoires in COVID-19. Study in general: T cells, B-cell-depleted T cells, or PBMCs supplied cDNA or gDNA.

Clinical history reported by participants formed the basis on which cohorts were assigned. As handled by the study authors: Reference gene primer amplification gave estimated nucleated cell counts. Profiling relied on immunoSEQ multiplex PCR, and the TCRdb table lists in-frame clones only, not all of them. The DNA gave D and trimming, while V, J and clone size come from that table. The sample consists of some 340,000 clones, 80% to 85% of them appearing once. V shed 3 bases and J 3 bases; nucleotides not matched to a gene: 8. Germline CDR1 is MGHRA and CDR2 is YSYEKL. CDR3 length equals 17 residues. This clone was seen repeatedly, ten times or more.

The chain is built from TRBV4-1 and TRBJ2-7; 13 nucleotides align to TRBD2. The sequencing sample was made of PBMCs or T cells enriched from blood (not recorded which). This sequence was found in a woman between 45 and 65 years old who had recovered from COVID-19. The CDR3: CASSHKYWTSGSYEQYF. The CDR3 DNA follows: TGCGCCAGCAGCCATAAATACTGGACTAGCGGGAGCTACGAGCAGTACTTC.